This T cell receptor (beta chain) was recovered during a study of T cells in Graves' hyperthyroidism and ophthalmopathy. Amplified TCR beta CDR3 regions derived from RNA transcripts. When the TCR CDR3 underwent first-round RT-PCR, the HTBI primer set was used. TCRdb redid the calling of the multiplex PCR reads with MiXCR, one entry per CDR3 protein. The table lists hundreds of thousands of distinct CDR3 sequences, over 12% of them singletons. This clonotype was counted many times. The CDR3 totals 15 residues. V lost 7 bases to trimming and J lost 3 bases; unmatched junction nucleotides: 10. Germline lookup yields CDR1 SGHAT and CDR2 FQNNGV.

The chain combines TRBV11-2 with TRBJ2-7, with TRBD2 matching over 9 bases. This clonotype was obtained from a woman aged 40-49 years with Graves' ophthalmopathy. Specimen: blood. The CDR3 here is CASTATAGGFYEQYF. CDR3 nucleotide sequence: TGTGCCAGCACCGCGACGGCGGGAGGGTTCTACGAGCAGTACTTC. The whole variable domain, remainder taken from reference TRBV11-2 and TRBJ2-7, is EAGVAQSPRYKIIEKRQSVAFWCNPISGHATLYWYQQILGQGPKLLIQFQNNGVVDDSQLPKDRFSAERLKGVDSTLKIQPAKLEDSAVYLCASTATAGGFYEQYFGPGTRLTVT.